This section outlines one T cell receptor beta chain sequence together with its context. The antigen remains unidentified. Germline V CDR1 and CDR2: MGHDK, SYGVNS. This CDR3 is 16 amino acids long. V lost 4 bases to trimming and J lost 5 bases; unmatched junction nucleotides: 12. This sample was taken from a study of cytomegalovirus exposure and HLA in healthy donors. Background on the study: Later analysis reported that the roughly 120 validation repertoires shared the platform of the approximately 620 first-cohort repertoires. Notes on the study in general: The authors listed 150 to 200 TCR beta chains as cytomegalovirus-associated. Confirmation in vitro established that a few CMV-associated chains were specific for CMV antigens.

Assay used: immunoSEQ multiplex PCR; TCRdb lists only in-frame clones, some missing. Of tens of thousands of clones detected, about 90% appear once; the ten largest clones hold roughly 1.2%. This sequence was found in a young woman in good health and CMV-seronegative. Material: PBMCs. The chain uses TRBV25-1 and TRBJ2-7; 9 bases match TRBD1. Written as DNA, the CDR3 is TGTGCCAGCAGTGGTCCCCAGACAGGGGGACTGGACGAGCAGTACTTC. Its translation is CASSGPQTGGLDEQYF.